One sample yielded the 9 T cell receptor beta chains listed below, sequenced in a study of cytomegalovirus exposure and HLA in healthy donors. It was with 60 Vbeta and 13 Jbeta primers that the PCR ran. Profiled with immunoSEQ multiplex PCR; TCRdb holds only in-frame clones, not every one. The sample carries 210,000 or so clones, approximately 80% recorded once. The sequencing sample was made of PBMCs. The receptors shown here come from a girl aged 2-15 years in good health and CMV-seronegative.

The chain recombines TRBV4-1 with TRBJ2-1, with 9 bases fitting TRBD2. In germline, CDR1 is MGHRA, CDR2 YSYEKL. This CDR3 has 17 amino acids. The ends lost 2 bases at V and 7 bases at J; junction bases unmatched: 12. For the CDR3, the DNA is TGCGCCAGCAGCCAAATGTACATTAGCGGGAGTAAAAATGAGCAGTTCTTC. Translated, it gives CASSQMYISGSKNEQFF.

J is TRBJ1-2 and V is TRBV19; the D is unclear. In germline, CDR1 is LNHDA, CDR2 SQIVND (reference sequence). V was clipped by 0 bases and J by 4 bases, with 9 bases between them. The CDR3 is 14 residues long. The CDR3 region has the DNA TGTGCCAGTAGTATAGAAAAGGGAGGCTATGGCTACACCTTC. It encodes CASSIEKGGYGYTF. Complete variable domain (other parts from reference TRBV19 and TRBJ1-2): DGGITQSPKYLFRKEGQNVTLSCEQNLNHDAMYWYRQDPGQGLRLIYYSQIVNDFQKGDIAEGYSVSREKKESFPLTVTSAQKNPTAFYLCASSIEKGGYGYTFGSGTRLTVV.

This clone was detected only once. This chain joins TRBV11-2 and TRBJ2-3; D perhaps matches TRBD2 (5 bases). CDR1 and CDR2 (germline): SGHAT, FQNNGV. The CDR3 has 16 residues. V lost 5 bases to trimming and J lost 0 bases, with 15 bases between them. CDR3 sequence: CASSLGVPRSTDTQYF. In DNA form, the CDR3 reads TGTGCCAGCAGCCTCGGGGTTCCTCGGAGCACAGATACGCAGTATTTT.

In nucleotides, the CDR3 is TGTGCCAGCAGTGAATCGCGGACTAGCGGGACCAGCACAGATACGCAGTATTTT. Translation gives CASSESRTSGTSTDTQYF. The chain is built from TRBV2 and TRBJ2-3; 12 bases are a match to TRBD2. Germline values: CDR1 SNHLY, CDR2 FYNNEI. The CDR3 runs 18 residues. The trim removed 2 bases at V and 0 bases at J, leaving 6 bases unmatched. Variable domain in full (rest from reference TRBV2 and TRBJ2-3): EPEVTQTPSHQVTQMGQEVILRCVPISNHLYFYWYRQILGQKVEFLVSFYNNEISEKSEIFDDQFSVERPDGSNFTLKIRSTKLEDSAMYFCASSESRTSGTSTDTQYFGPGTRLTVL.

The V gene is TRBV6-4, the J gene TRBJ2-1; 9 bases agree with TRBD2. This CDR3 region has 16 residues. Germline assignment: CDR1 MRHNA and CDR2 SNTAGT. V lost 0 bases and J lost 7; bases outside the gene matches: 7. The CDR3 nucleotides are TGTGCCAGCAGTGACTCGGGCGGGAGGGCCTGGAATGAGCAGTTCTTC. Protein: CASSDSGGRAWNEQFF.

Notes on this clone: In the same sample, other DNA sequences code for this CDR3. The chain recombines TRBV5-1 with TRBJ1-4; perhaps TRBD1 as D (6 bases). V dropped 4 bases and J dropped 0 bases, with 13 bases sitting between them. The CDR3 extends over 16 amino acids. Germline lookup yields CDR1 SGHRS and CDR2 YFSETQ. In nucleotides, the CDR3 is TGCGCCAGCAGCAGGGGGACAACTGCAACTAATGAAAAACTGTTTTTT. Residues: CASSRGTTATNEKLFF.

This clone was seen only once. The chain recombines TRBV19 with TRBJ1-2; no reliable D call. V lost 1 base to trimming and J lost 5 bases, with 11 bases between them. CDR3 length: 14 amino acids. CDR1 is LNHDA and CDR2 is SQIVND in the germline V gene (reference sequence). CDR3 sequence reads: CASSIAAGGYGYTF. The CDR3 nucleotides read TGTGCCAGTAGTATAGCGGCAGGAGGGTATGGCTACACCTTC.

This clone was picked up a small number of times. This rearrangement joins TRBV5-8 to TRBJ2-7, with 7 bases that match TRBD2. Germline V gives CDR1 SGHTS, CDR2 YDEGEE. This CDR3 comprises 13 residues. Trimming removed 4 bases from V and 2 bases from J; junction bases left unmatched: 3. The DNA of the CDR3 is TGTGCCAGCAGCGGGGAGGGGACCTACGAGCAGTACTTC. This gives the protein CASSGEGTYEQYF.

This chain links TRBV19 with TRBJ1-1; 7 bases are a match to TRBD1. The junction had 3 bases not matched to a gene; V was cut back by 4 bases and J by 1 base. CDR1 and CDR2 from the germline V gene are LNHDA and SQIVND (reference sequence). The CDR3 loop spans 14 amino acids. The CDR3 region is CASSRGQTNTEAFF. CDR3 in DNA: TGTGCCAGTAGTAGGGGACAGACGAACACTGAAGCTTTCTTT.